This T cell receptor (beta chain) was recorded in a study of blood T cell repertoires in COVID-19. Study summary: The analysed material was cDNA or gDNA that came from T cells, B-cell-depleted T cells, or PBMCs.

Germline CDR1 SGHDT, CDR2 YYEEEE. This CDR3 contains 15 residues. V dropped 3 bases and J dropped 4; count of bases not matched to a gene: 5. Assay: immunoSEQ multiplex PCR; the TCRdb copy retains only in-frame clones and omits some. The sample gives 150,000 or so clones, roughly 78% of which show up once; around 1.5% is in the top ten. The origin of this receptor is a man older than 75 with acute or convalescent COVID-19. Material for sequencing was peripheral blood. This chain joins TRBV5-6 and TRBJ2-2; 8 bases are shared with TRBD2. The chain's CDR3 is CASSWPGLGTGELFF. The CDR3 bases are TGTGCCAGCAGCTGGCCGGGACTAGGCACCGGGGAGCTGTTTTTT.